Each of the 4 T cell receptor beta chains below was sequenced from the same sample in a study of T cells in women clearing cervical HPV infection. Produced via immunoSEQ multiplex PCR; TCRdb's table is partial and in-frame only. Its table lists about 37,000 clones. Sequencing used blood buffy coat. These receptor sequences come from a woman between 18 and 69 years old with a cervical HPV16 infection that either progressed to CIN3+ or cleared (not recorded which).

As concerns this clone: The CDR3 end is not reached by the read, which stops 3 residues before it; the germline J gene fills it in. V and J are TRBV7-2 and TRBJ2-1; D gene unclear. The CDR3 extends over 12 amino acids. Trimming stripped 6 bases from V and 6 bases from J, with 9 bases between. Germline CDR1 SGHTA, CDR2 FQGNSA. The chain's CDR3 is CASSVVGNEQFF. CDR3 DNA, as far as it was read: TGTGCCAGCAGTGTCGTCGGCAATGAG.

Regarding this clone: The read is 3 residues too short to cover the CDR3 end, so that end is filled in from the germline J gene. The chain is built from TRBV20-1 and TRBJ2-2, with TRBD1 matching 8 bases. J lost 3 bases, V lost 6 bases, and 6 bases had no gene match. Germline-derived CDR1 and CDR2 are DFQATT and SNEGSKA (reference sequence). The CDR3 extends over 14 amino acids. Incomplete CDR3 DNA: TGCAGTGCGACAAGGACAGGGTACACCGGGGAG. This encodes CSATRTGYTGE. The complete CDR3 sequence is CSATRTGYTGELFF.

On this clone itself: The CDR3 end is not reached by the read, which stops 3 residues before it; the germline J gene fills it in. The V gene is TRBV19, the J gene TRBJ1-4; weak D call: TRBD1 (6 bases). Germline V gene lookup returns CDR1 LNHDA and CDR2 SQIVND (reference sequence). The CDR3 runs 17 residues. CDR3 bases read: TGTGCCAGTAGTATAGGGGCACGGACAGCAAATAATTCACCA. It translates to CASSIGARTANNSP. The complete CDR3 sequence is CASSIGARTANNSPLFF.

In the case of this clone: The read ends 3 residues before the CDR3 terminus; that terminus is restored from the germline J gene. The V and J genes are TRBV2 and TRBJ2-3, with 8 positions matching TRBD2. This CDR3 is built from 12 residues. Per germline, CDR1 SNHLY and CDR2 FYNNEI. Partial CDR3 DNA: TGTGCCAGCAGTGTTTTGACTAGCGCG. It encodes CASSVLTSA. The whole CDR3 reads CASSVLTSAQYF. The whole variable domain, remainder taken from reference TRBV2 and TRBJ2-3, is EPEVTQTPSHQVTQMGQEVILRCVPISNHLYFYWYRQILGQKVEFLVSFYNNEISEKSEIFDDQFSVERPDGSNFTLKIRSTKLEDSAMYFCASSVLTSAQYFGPGTRLTVL.